This T cell receptor beta chain was documented in a study of blood T cell repertoires in COVID-19. The CDR3 sequence is 17 residues long. Germline V gene sequence: CDR1 MNHEY, CDR2 SVGEGT. V lost 4 bases and J lost 1, with 17 bases in between. Repertoires were generated with immunoSEQ multiplex PCR, while TCRdb's copy carries only in-frame clones and drops some. The table has 390,000 or so clones, about 87% seen once. The chain uses TRBV6-2 or TRBV6-3 and TRBJ1-5; TRBD1 is a possible D gene (6 bases). This TCR came from a woman in her twenties or thirties with COVID-19, enrolled during active disease. The specimen was peripheral blood. CDR3 residues: CASSSRGGALSNQPQHF. CDR3 sequence (DNA): TGTGCCAGCAGTTCAAGAGGGGGGGCGTTAAGCAATCAGCCCCAGCATTTT.